The clone carrying this T cell receptor (beta chain) was picked up one time. The data stem from a study of T cell responses to AZD1222 COVID-19 vaccine. The wider study: Second-dose intervals near 4 or 12 weeks were combined.

V gave up 0 bases and J gave up 0 bases, with 11 bases separating them. The CDR3 is 16 residues long. Germline V gene sequence: CDR1 MNHEY, CDR2 SVGEGT. The data were produced by immunoSEQ multiplex PCR, yet TCRdb's version contains in-frame clones alone and is incomplete. The data show 90,000 to 150,000 clones, with roughly 90% seen just once and 4.5% held by the top ten. The specimen comprised peripheral blood, sampled on day 0 of AZD1222 vaccination. The chain links TRBV6-2 or TRBV6-3 to TRBJ1-1; perhaps TRBD1 as D (6 bases). The clonotype comes from an adult in good health. The CDR3 sequence is CASSYSRTAMNTEAFF. CDR3 coding DNA: TGTGCCAGCAGTTACTCGAGGACAGCCATGAACACTGAAGCTTTCTTT.